This T cell receptor (beta chain) came from a study of blood T cell repertoires in COVID-19. In the original processing: Reference gene primers were amplified, and this amplification served to estimate nucleated cell counts. Libraries were prepared by immunoSEQ multiplex PCR; TCRdb keeps only in-frame clonotypes and omits some of them. From that table come the V and J calls and clone size; the DNA was used to work out D and trimming. This table holds some 180,000 clones, 75% to 90% found once. This CDR3 region has 13 residues. Trimming shortened V by 3 bases and J by 4 bases, and 9 bases separated the two germline ends. CDR1 and CDR2 from the germline V gene are LNHDA and SQIVND (reference sequence).

Sequencing was carried out using PBMCs or T cells enriched from blood (not recorded which). This chain links TRBV19 with TRBJ1-2; D is ambiguous. This TCR derives from a man aged 40-50 years who had recovered from COVID-19. CDR3 bases: TGTGCCAGTAGTATCTCCCACAGCTATGGCTACACCTTC. Its protein product is CASSISHSYGYTF. The complete variable domain, with remaining parts taken from reference TRBV19 and TRBJ1-2, reads DGGITQSPKYLFRKEGQNVTLSCEQNLNHDAMYWYRQDPGQGLRLIYYSQIVNDFQKGDIAEGYSVSREKKESFPLTVTSAQKNPTAFYLCASSISHSYGYTFGSGTRLTVV.